A selection of T cell receptor beta chains follows, all from one sample in a study of cytomegalovirus exposure and HLA in healthy donors. The table came from immunoSEQ multiplex PCR; TCRdb's copy has only in-frame clones and leaves some out. The table shows 200,000 to 250,000 clones, with 65% to 85% occurring only once. The source material was PBMCs. The receptors derive from a woman between 25 and 40 years old in good health and CMV-seronegative. Both conserved end residues are part of each CDR3. D genes are given only for firm matches. A row's size may be missing; if present it is once, few, many or a size class.

d_call j_call clone_size v_call cdr3_aa cdr3_nt
TRBD2 TRBJ2-3 . TRBV19 CASSPRLAGASTDTQYF TGTGCCAGTAGTCCAAGACTAGCGGGAGCTAGCACAGATACGCAGTATTTT
. TRBJ2-2 . TRBV29-1 CSIWSGELFF TGCAGCATATGGAGCGGGGAGCTGTTTTTT
. TRBJ1-2 . TRBV6-1 CASSWAGYTF TGTGCCAGCAGCTGGGCGGGCTACACCTTC
. TRBJ1-2 . TRBV27 CASSVGQYYGYTF TGTGCCAGCAGTGTCGGACAGTACTATGGCTACACCTTC
TRBD1 TRBJ1-3 . TRBV15 CATSSGGTGTFWNTIYF TGTGCCACCAGCAGCGGTGGGACAGGGACATTTTGGAACACCATATATTTT
. TRBJ2-7 . TRBV27 CASSLQGSSYEQYF TGTGCCAGCAGTTTACAGGGATCCTCCTACGAGCAGTACTTC
. TRBJ2-3 . TRBV15 CATEAGASTDTQYF TGTGCCACCGAGGCGGGGGCTAGCACAGATACGCAGTATTTT
. TRBJ1-2 . TRBV19 CASKSRTVRGYTF TGTGCCAGTAAAAGTCGGACAGTACGAGGCTACACCTTC
TRBD2 TRBJ2-7 few TRBV7-2 CASSWTRPPYEQYF TGTGCCAGCAGCTGGACTAGACCCCCCTACGAGCAGTACTTC
. TRBJ1-2 . TRBV18 CASSPVLQVLGYGYTF TGTGCCAGCTCACCAGTCTTACAGGTTTTGGGATATGGCTACACCTTC
TRBD1 TRBJ2-7 . TRBV11-2 CASSPGQGASYEQYF TGTGCCAGCAGCCCGGGACAGGGGGCCTCCTACGAGCAGTACTTC
TRBD2 TRBJ2-3 . TRBV5-1 CASSLERETDTQYF TGCGCCAGCAGCTTGGAGCGGGAGACAGATACGCAGTATTTT
. TRBJ1-2 . TRBV4-2 CASNQSPRGWANYGYTF TGTGCCAGCAACCAAAGTCCAAGGGGATGGGCTAACTATGGCTACACCTTC
. TRBJ2-5 few TRBV29-1 CSVEDHWPDTQETQYF TGCAGCGTTGAAGATCACTGGCCCGACACACAAGAGACCCAGTACTTC
. TRBJ1-5 . TRBV10-1 CASRWGDSNQPQHF TGCGCCAGCAGGTGGGGGGATAGCAATCAGCCCCAGCATTTT
. TRBJ2-7 . TRBV5-6 CASSTPGHNPVSYEQYF TGTGCCAGCAGCACACCGGGACATAACCCCGTCTCCTACGAGCAGTACTTC
TRBD2 TRBJ2-7 . TRBV2 CASRRTSGNYEQYF TGTGCCAGCAGGAGGACTAGCGGGAACTACGAGCAGTACTTC
TRBD2 TRBJ2-1 . TRBV7-9 CSSSAGTTGLFF TGTTCCAGCAGCGCCGGGACTACCGGGTTGTTCTTC
. TRBJ1-4 once TRBV5-1 CASSLAPSGNEKLFF TGCGCCAGCAGCTTGGCCCCCTCCGGTAATGAAAAACTGTTTTTT
. TRBJ1-2 . TRBV12-5 CASGQSSNYGYPF TGTGCTAGTGGACAATCTTCGAACTATGGCTACCCCTTC
. TRBJ2-7 once TRBV7-9 CSSRPNGVSWMEQYF TGTTCCAGCCGGCCTAACGGGGTGTCATGGATGGAGCAGTACTTC
TRBD2 TRBJ2-5 . TRBV9 CASSVDGAGPRYQETQYF TGTGCCAGCAGCGTAGATGGAGCGGGGCCCAGGTACCAAGAGACCCAGTACTTC
TRBD2 TRBJ2-3 . TRBV7-9 CASSYSGRNGDTQYF TGTGCCAGCAGTTATAGCGGGAGGAATGGAGATACGCAGTATTTT
. TRBJ1-5 few TRBV28 CASSFEGVRQPQHF TGTGCCAGCAGTTTCGAAGGGGTAAGACAGCCCCAGCATTTT
TRBD2 TRBJ2-1 . TRBV2 CASSEEGLAGREQFF TGTGCCAGCAGTGAAGAGGGGCTAGCGGGGAGAGAGCAGTTCTTC
TRBD1 TRBJ2-7 once TRBV9 CASSVTGGSDEQYF TGTGCCAGCAGCGTAACAGGGGGCTCGGACGAGCAGTACTTC
TRBD1 TRBJ1-2 . TRBV5-1 CASSLTAGGINLYGYTF TGCGCCAGCAGCTTGACGGCAGGGGGTATCAATCTCTATGGCTACACCTTC
TRBD2 TRBJ2-1 . TRBV4-1 CASSQPWTSGKMKRNEQFF TGCGCCAGCAGCCAGCCATGGACTAGCGGGAAGATGAAACGGAATGAGCAGTTCTTC
TRBD1 TRBJ1-5 . TRBV2 CASSERDRVNQPQHF TGTGCCAGCAGTGAAAGGGACAGGGTCAATCAGCCCCAGCATTTT
. TRBJ2-7 . TRBV25-1 CASSEGLNSYEQYF TGTGCCAGCAGTGAAGGACTTAACTCCTACGAGCAGTACTTC
. TRBJ2-2 . TRBV27 CASGPELGNTGELFF TGTGCCAGCGGACCGGAACTAGGGAACACCGGGGAGCTGTTTTTT
TRBD2 TRBJ2-7 . TRBV30 CAWSGGTAYEQYF TGTGCCTGGAGCGGGGGGACCGCCTACGAGCAGTACTTC
TRBD1 TRBJ1-1 . TRBV5-4 CASSLIQGGETEAFF TGTGCCAGCAGCTTAATACAGGGGGGGGAGACTGAAGCTTTCTTT
TRBD1 TRBJ2-3 few TRBV10-3 CAISELDRGTQYF TGTGCCATCAGTGAATTAGACAGGGGTACGCAGTATTTT
. TRBJ1-1 . TRBV11-2 CASSFRTFTDNTEAFF TGTGCCAGCAGCTTTAGAACATTCACAGATAACACTGAAGCTTTCTTT
TRBD1 TRBJ1-1 . TRBV6-1 CASRWDRYTEAFF TGTGCCAGCAGATGGGACAGATACACTGAAGCTTTCTTT
TRBD1 TRBJ1-2 . TRBV12-5 CASGEPSGQGAFSHGYTF TGTGCTAGTGGTGAACCTTCGGGACAGGGGGCCTTCAGTCATGGCTACACCTTC
TRBD1 TRBJ1-2 . TRBV6-5 CATTTGFSGYTF TGTGCCACTACGACAGGGTTTAGCGGCTACACCTTC
. TRBJ1-1 . TRBV15 CATSSSGRNTEAFF TGTGCCACCAGCAGCTCCGGGAGAAACACTGAAGCTTTCTTT
. TRBJ2-1 few TRBV2 CASSEGAEEQFF TGTGCCAGCAGTGAAGGGGCAGAGGAGCAGTTCTTC
TRBD2 TRBJ2-7 . TRBV28 CASSPGGLAGAYEQYF TGTGCCAGCAGTCCTGGGGGCCTAGCGGGAGCCTACGAGCAGTACTTC
TRBD2 TRBJ2-4 . TRBV7-9 CASSLVAGNKNIQYF TGTGCCAGCAGCTTAGTAGCGGGGAATAAAAACATTCAGTACTTC
TRBD1 TRBJ1-6 . TRBV6-5 CASSGTGGNSPLHF TGTGCCAGCAGTGGGACAGGGGGGAATTCACCCCTCCACTTT
TRBD1 TRBJ1-1 . TRBV28 CASSLGGGAPYWGQVDDTEAFF TGTGCCAGCAGTTTGGGGGGAGGGGCTCCTTATTGGGGACAGGTGGACGACACTGAAGCTTTCTTT
. TRBJ1-2 . TRBV2 CASSDGQSLYGYTF TGTGCCAGCAGCGACGGACAGAGTCTCTATGGCTACACCTTC
. TRBJ1-1 few TRBV6-1 CASSDIWGGEAFF TGTGCCAGCAGTGATATTTGGGGCGGTGAAGCTTTCTTT
TRBD1 TRBJ2-2 . TRBV4-1 CASSKDLRQGTGELFF TGCGCCAGCAGCAAAGATCTCCGACAGGGGACCGGGGAGCTGTTTTTT
. TRBJ2-5 . TRBV30 CAWSVRGETQYF TGTGCCTGGAGTGTACGGGGGGAGACCCAGTACTTC
TRBD1 TRBJ2-5 . TRBV5-6 CASSFGQVMETQYF TGTGCCAGCAGCTTCGGACAGGTTATGGAGACCCAGTACTTC
TRBD2 TRBJ2-7 few TRBV7-6 CASSFRAGLAYEQYF TGTGCCAGCAGCTTCCGTGCGGGACTAGCGTACGAGCAGTACTTC
. TRBJ2-5 . TRBV18 CASSLLTGNQETQYF TGTGCCAGCTCACTCCTAACAGGGAATCAAGAGACCCAGTACTTC
. TRBJ1-1 . TRBV30 CAWSINTEAFF TGTGCCTGGAGTATAAACACTGAAGCTTTCTTT
TRBD2 TRBJ2-5 . TRBV7-2 CASSPRILAGAEETQYF TGTGCCAGCAGCCCACGTATACTAGCGGGAGCGGAAGAGACCCAGTACTTC
. TRBJ1-3 . TRBV6-5 CASGSLAGQGNTIYF TGTGCCAGCGGGTCTCTGGCGGGCCAGGGAAACACCATATATTTT
TRBD1 TRBJ1-4 . TRBV19 CASSRDRGRVEKLFF TGTGCCAGTAGTCGGGACAGGGGGCGAGTTGAAAAACTGTTTTTT